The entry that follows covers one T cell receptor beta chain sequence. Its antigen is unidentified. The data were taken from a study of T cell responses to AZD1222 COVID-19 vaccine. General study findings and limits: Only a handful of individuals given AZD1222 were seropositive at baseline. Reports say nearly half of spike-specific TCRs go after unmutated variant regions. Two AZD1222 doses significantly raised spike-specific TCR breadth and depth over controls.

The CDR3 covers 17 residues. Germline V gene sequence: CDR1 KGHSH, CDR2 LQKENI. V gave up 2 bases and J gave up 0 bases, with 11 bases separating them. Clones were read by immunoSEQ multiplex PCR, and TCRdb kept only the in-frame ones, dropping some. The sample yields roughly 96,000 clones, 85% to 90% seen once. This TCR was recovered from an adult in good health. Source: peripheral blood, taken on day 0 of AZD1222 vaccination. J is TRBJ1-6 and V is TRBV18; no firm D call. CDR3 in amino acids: CASSPMAESSYNSPLHF. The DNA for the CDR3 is TGTGCCAGCTCACCAATGGCGGAAAGCTCCTATAATTCACCCCTCCACTTT.